The 22 T cell receptor beta chains in this list originate from one sample, sequenced in a study of T-cell reconstitution after alpha-beta-depleted transplantation in children. Preparing the TCRbeta library involved the use of unique molecular identifiers. TCRdb independently ran MiXCR on the PCR reads; one entry per CDR3 protein. The table lists 900,000 or so distinct CDR3 sequences, about 15% of them singletons. The sample in question was PBMCs, mostly from graft donor cells, obtained 360 days after TCRalphabeta/CD19-depleted stem cell transplant. Receptor source: a male patient younger than 18 who had a stem cell transplant for acute lymphoblastic leukemia, so the T cells may come from the graft donor.

There are a few counts of this clonotype. J is TRBJ2-1 and V is TRBV20-1; 14 bases match TRBD2. The CDR3 loop spans 16 amino acids. Germline lookup yields CDR1 DFQATT and CDR2 SNEGSKA (reference sequence). With 2 bases clipped from V and 6 bases from J, the junction kept 6 bases outside the gene matches. This CDR3 reads CSARTGLAGVGNEQFF. The CDR3 DNA is TGCAGTGCTAGAACGGGACTAGCGGGAGTTGGCAATGAGCAGTTCTTC.

The chain links TRBV12-5 to TRBJ2-1, with TRBD1 matching over 7 bases. V dropped 1 base and J dropped 7; count of bases not matched to a gene: 7. Germline CDR1 is LGHNT and CDR2 is FRNRAP. This CDR3 has 15 residues. The CDR3 region is CASGLGQGKGNEQFF. The CDR3 region has the DNA TGTGCTAGTGGTTTGGGACAGGGTAAGGGTAATGAGCAGTTCTTC.

The genes are TRBV12-3 or TRBV12-4 and TRBJ2-2; a weak D match, TRBD1 (6 bases). This CDR3 contains 13 residues. V dropped 5 bases and J dropped 5 bases, with 9 bases sitting between them. CDR3 bases: TGTGCCAGCAGTCACCAGGGGACCGGGGAGCTGTTTTTT. This codes for CASSHQGTGELFF.

This chain links TRBV6-5 with TRBJ2-3; TRBD1 aligns across 9 bases. V trimming: 0 bases; J trimming: 4 bases; junction bases outside the gene matches: 2. This CDR3 has 15 residues. The germline CDR1 and CDR2 sequences are MNHEY and SVGAGI. The CDR3 reads CASSYSTGGADTQYF. The CDR3 bases are TGTGCCAGCAGTTACTCGACAGGGGGGGCAGATACGCAGTATTTT.

This clonotype occurred once. In DNA form, the CDR3 reads TGTGCCAGCAGAACTAGCCAGGGTCCCAGAGTTATGAACACTGAAGCTTTCTTT. Its protein product is CASRTSQGPRVMNTEAFF. The rearrangement links TRBV5-5 to TRBJ1-1; D possibly corresponds to TRBD1 (5 bases). Trimming pared 5 bases from V and 0 bases from J, leaving 23 bases between. The CDR3 covers 18 residues. The germline V gene encodes CDR1 SGHKS and CDR2 YYEKEE (reference sequence).

V gene TRBV6-5 combines with J gene TRBJ2-5; D gene uncertain. CDR1 and CDR2 from the germline V gene are MNHEY and SVGAGI. Trimming removed 2 bases from V and 2 bases from J, with 6 bases in between. The CDR3 is 13 residues long. The CDR3 nucleotides are TGTGCCAGCAGTTACAGGGTTCAAGAGACCCAGTACTTC. Translating gives CASSYRVQETQYF.

This clonotype was detected ten times or more. V gene TRBV6-2 or TRBV6-3 combines with J gene TRBJ2-7, with D perhaps matching TRBD1 (6 bases). The V gene lost 7 bases and the J gene lost 2 bases, with 12 bases spanning the gap. CDR1 is MNHEY, CDR2 SVGEGT, per germline. CDR3 length: 13 residues. In nucleotides, the CDR3 is TGTGCCAGCACCGACAGGCGAACCTACGAGCAGTACTTC. Translation: CASTDRRTYEQYF.

The rearrangement links TRBV2 to TRBJ2-2; D is unclear. The CDR3 runs 14 residues. V was trimmed by 8 bases and J by 0 bases, leaving 10 bases between them. Germline assignment: CDR1 SNHLY and CDR2 FYNNEI. The CDR3: CASLRITNTGELFF. The CDR3 DNA follows: TGTGCCAGCCTGCGGATAACGAACACCGGGGAGCTGTTTTTT.

The chain couples TRBV10-1 to TRBJ2-5; D uncertain. V lost 2 bases, J lost 4 bases, and 5 bases lay in between. CDR3 length equals 12 residues. CDR1 and CDR2 (germline): WNHNN, SYGVQD (reference sequence). CDR3 in amino acids: CASSEDVETQYF. Written as DNA, the CDR3 is TGCGCCAGCAGTGAGGATGTAGAGACCCAGTACTTC.

This clonotype was observed a handful of times. The CDR3 here is CASSHRLAVGKNIQYF. The CDR3 region has the DNA TGTGCCAGCAGCCACCGACTAGCGGTGGGCAAAAACATTCAGTACTTC. This sequence joins TRBV14 and TRBJ2-4, with 9 bases matching TRBD2. There are 16 residues in the CDR3. CDR1 is SGHDN and CDR2 is FVKESK in the germline V gene. Germline trimming cut 3 bases from V and 3 bases from J; bases unmatched to any gene: 6.

This clonotype was observed a handful of times. The CDR3 nucleotides read TGTGCCAGCAGCTCCCTCGACAGGGGGCAGGACTATGGCTACACCTTC. Protein product: CASSSLDRGQDYGYTF. The chain combines TRBV11-2 with TRBJ1-2; 10 positions match TRBD1. V lost 4 bases and J lost 3; bases outside the gene matches: 8. There are 16 residues in the CDR3. Looked up from germline, CDR1 is SGHAT and CDR2 is FQNNGV.

As concerns this clonotype: It is unclear where the CDR3 begins or ends on the DNA, so no DNA is shown, and the CDR3 is as TCRdb lists it. The chain joins TRBV29-1 to TRBJ2-7; TRBD1 was called by the table and not checked on the DNA. The CDR3 spans 10 residues, counting both ends. The germline gives CDR1 SQVTM, CDR2 ANQGSEA. The CDR3 reads CSVGEGARYF.

The V call is TRBV5-1, the J call TRBJ2-7, with 8 bases fitting TRBD2. The CDR3 covers 14 residues. Germline CDR1 SGHRS, CDR2 YFSETQ. The junction had 8 bases not matched to a gene; V was cut back by 4 bases and J by 5 bases. The CDR3, as DNA: TGCGCCAGCAGCACAGCCGGGACTAGAAACGAGCAGTACTTC. Translated, it gives CASSTAGTRNEQYF.

The V gene is TRBV27, the J gene TRBJ2-5, with TRBD2 identical over 10 bases. The CDR3 is 15 residues long. Germline lookup yields CDR1 MNHEY and CDR2 SMNVEV (reference sequence). Trimming removed 4 bases from V and 5 bases from J; junction bases left unmatched: 7. CDR3 protein: CASSWSGRARETQYF. The CDR3 coding sequence is TGTGCCAGCAGTTGGAGCGGGAGGGCCCGGGAGACCCAGTACTTC.

This clonotype was detected many times. The chain joins TRBV7-9 to TRBJ2-1; a possible D gene is TRBD1 (6 bases). The V gene lost 2 bases and the J gene lost 16 bases, with 12 bases spanning the gap. Germline loops: CDR1 SEHNR, CDR2 FQNEAQ (reference sequence). The CDR3 runs to 11 residues. DNA for the CDR3: TGTGCCAGCAGCTTACCGGGACAAATCTTCTTC. It is translated as CASSLPGQIFF.

This clonotype was counted only a few times. The chain employs TRBV5-1 and TRBJ2-2, with 7 bases lining up with TRBD1. The CDR3 sequence is 20 residues long. Germline CDR1 SGHRS, CDR2 YFSETQ. Trimming took 4 bases from V and 0 from J; bases not matched to a gene: 18. The CDR3, as DNA: TGCGCCAGCAGCGCCGGGATCCTGGGGACAGACTCTACGAACACCGGGGAGCTGTTTTTT. Translation: CASSAGILGTDSTNTGELFF.

CDR3: CASSLGAGVWTDTQYF. DNA for the CDR3: TGTGCCAGCAGCTTAGGAGCGGGAGTATGGACAGATACGCAGTATTTT. The gene calls are TRBV7-6 and TRBJ2-3, with 8 bases fitting TRBD2. V trimming: 1 base; J trimming: 3 bases; junction bases outside the gene matches: 6. The CDR3 extends over 16 amino acids. Germline V gene data show CDR1 as SGHVS and CDR2 as FNYEAQ.

The chain combines TRBV2 with TRBJ2-7; D is uncertain. This CDR3 spans 15 amino acids. V gave up 6 bases and J gave up 2 bases, with 17 bases separating them. Germline lookup yields CDR1 SNHLY and CDR2 FYNNEI. As DNA, the CDR3 is TGTGCCAGCAGAGCCACACATCTTGGACCCTACGAGCAGTACTTC. As protein: CASRATHLGPYEQYF.

V and J are TRBV20-1 and TRBJ2-7; perhaps TRBD1 as D (6 bases). CDR1 is DFQATT and CDR2 is SNEGSKA in the germline V gene (reference sequence). V lost 0 bases and J lost 3, with 18 bases in between. The CDR3 runs to 16 residues. The CDR3 DNA reads TGCAGTGCTAGAGATCCGGAGACAGGTCAAGACTACGAGCAGTACTTC. Its translation is CSARDPETGQDYEQYF.

The CDR3 nucleotides read TGTGCCAGCAGCTTAGAGCGGGGTATCCCCTATGGCTACACCTTC. It specifies CASSLERGIPYGYTF. The V gene is TRBV7-8, the J gene TRBJ1-2, with D unclear. The CDR3 is 15 amino acids. V lost 1 base and J 4 bases, leaving 13 bases between the germline ends. Germline CDR1 SGHVS, CDR2 FQNEAQ.

This clonotype was recorded a few times. The chain joins TRBV4-1 to TRBJ2-7; TRBD2 might be the D (5 bases). The CDR3 is made up of 13 amino acids. CDR1 and CDR2 from the germline V gene are MGHRA and YSYEKL. The V gene lost 6 bases and the J gene lost 1 base, with 10 bases spanning the gap. For the CDR3, the DNA is TGCGCCAGCAGGCACTCGGGGTCCTACGAGCAGTACTTC. As protein: CASRHSGSYEQYF.

The CDR3 DNA is TGTGCCAGCAGCGCCCCTACTAGCGGGAGTACCAGCGAGCAGTACTTC. Protein product: CASSAPTSGSTSEQYF. The chain carries TRBV9 and TRBJ2-7; 11 nucleotides line up with TRBD2. The CDR3 consists of 16 residues. V lost 3 bases, J lost 6 bases, and 11 bases stayed unmatched. Germline CDR1 SGDLS, CDR2 YYNGEE.